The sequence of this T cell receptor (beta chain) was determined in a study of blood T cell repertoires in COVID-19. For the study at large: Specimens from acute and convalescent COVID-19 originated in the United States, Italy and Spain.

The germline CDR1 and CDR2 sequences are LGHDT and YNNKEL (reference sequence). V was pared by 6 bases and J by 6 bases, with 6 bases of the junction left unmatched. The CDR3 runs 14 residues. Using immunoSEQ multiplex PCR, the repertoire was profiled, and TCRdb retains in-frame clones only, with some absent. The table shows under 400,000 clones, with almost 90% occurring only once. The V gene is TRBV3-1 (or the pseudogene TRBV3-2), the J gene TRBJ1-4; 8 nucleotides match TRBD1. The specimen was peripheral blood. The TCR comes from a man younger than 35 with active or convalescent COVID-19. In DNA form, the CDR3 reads TGTGCCAGCAGTCGGACAGGGAACTATGAAAAACTGTTTTTT. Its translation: CASSRTGNYEKLFF.